A selection of T cell receptor beta chains follows, all from one sample in a study of identical twins. TCRdb recomputed calls from the 5' RACE reads with MiXCR, one row per CDR3 protein. This table has a few hundred thousand distinct CDR3 sequences, 6.5% to 8% appearing once. This same sample was also taken into another study, of T cells expressing NK-cell markers.

What was sequenced was CD8+ T cells sorted from blood. The source is a woman aged 18-30 years in good health. CDR3s include the opening cysteine and the closing phenylalanine or tryptophan. Each record gives: V gene, J gene, CDR3 protein.

v_call: TRBV4-1
j_call: TRBJ2-3
cdr3_aa: CASSQDGGTDTQYF

v_call: TRBV19
j_call: TRBJ1-4
cdr3_aa: CASSVLGFNEKLFF

v_call: TRBV6-5
j_call: TRBJ2-3
cdr3_aa: CASSYGVVGTDTQYF

v_call: TRBV6-4
j_call: TRBJ1-1
cdr3_aa: CASSQSGSTEAFF

v_call: TRBV6-5
j_call: TRBJ2-3
cdr3_aa: CASSYYGTSVTTDTQYF

v_call: TRBV27
j_call: TRBJ2-3
cdr3_aa: CATYDGDTQYF

v_call: TRBV29-1
j_call: TRBJ2-7
cdr3_aa: CSVDTGQGYEQYF

v_call: TRBV4-3
j_call: TRBJ1-2
cdr3_aa: CASSQDQGSYGYTF

v_call: TRBV14
j_call: TRBJ1-1
cdr3_aa: CASSQDLGRGAFF

v_call: TRBV11-2
j_call: TRBJ2-3
cdr3_aa: CASSLVVGGPPDTQYF

v_call: TRBV12-3/TRBV12-4
j_call: TRBJ2-7
cdr3_aa: CASSAGLYEQYF

v_call: TRBV12-3/TRBV12-4
j_call: TRBJ2-5
cdr3_aa: CASSFGRGETQYF

v_call: TRBV5-6
j_call: TRBJ2-3
cdr3_aa: CASSLESGASTDTQYF

v_call: TRBV20-1
j_call: TRBJ2-1
cdr3_aa: CSARPTDSNNEQFF

v_call: TRBV4-1
j_call: TRBJ2-7
cdr3_aa: CASSHGQDSYEQYF

v_call: TRBV11-1
j_call: TRBJ2-1
cdr3_aa: CASSSGVGGTSSATEQFF

v_call: TRBV12-3/TRBV12-4
j_call: TRBJ2-3
cdr3_aa: CAASTGGWTDTQYF

v_call: TRBV5-1
j_call: TRBJ2-3
cdr3_aa: CASSFPSDTQYF

v_call: TRBV6-1
j_call: TRBJ2-1
cdr3_aa: CASGPRGYEQFF

v_call: TRBV15
j_call: TRBJ1-5
cdr3_aa: CATSREEYGLSQPQHF

v_call: TRBV9
j_call: TRBJ2-7
cdr3_aa: CASSGPLAEYEQYF

v_call: TRBV6-5
j_call: TRBJ1-6
cdr3_aa: CASRGLDSPLHF

v_call: TRBV12-3/TRBV12-4
j_call: TRBJ2-7
cdr3_aa: CASSLLAGNEQYF

v_call: TRBV20-1
j_call: TRBJ2-1
cdr3_aa: CSARLTLLERTYNEQFF

v_call: TRBV11-3
j_call: TRBJ1-2
cdr3_aa: CASSRDGYGYTF

v_call: TRBV5-1
j_call: TRBJ2-5
cdr3_aa: CASSFSDGYQETQYF

v_call: TRBV7-9
j_call: TRBJ1-6
cdr3_aa: CASRRGDSYNSPLHF

v_call: TRBV19
j_call: TRBJ2-7
cdr3_aa: CASSKDRDSYEQYF

v_call: TRBV7-9
j_call: TRBJ1-4
cdr3_aa: CASSSGTATNEKLFF

v_call: TRBV5-5
j_call: TRBJ2-3
cdr3_aa: CASSFIRLPSTDTQYF

v_call: TRBV12-3/TRBV12-4
j_call: TRBJ2-7
cdr3_aa: CASSPTRRETPYYEQYF

v_call: TRBV2
j_call: TRBJ2-2
cdr3_aa: CASREHRNTGELFF

v_call: TRBV4-3
j_call: TRBJ2-1
cdr3_aa: CASSQEWSPYNEQFF

v_call: TRBV2
j_call: TRBJ2-7
cdr3_aa: CASDWSREMGGSEQYF

v_call: TRBV7-9
j_call: TRBJ2-7
cdr3_aa: CASSYDRGRVEQYF

v_call: TRBV7-2
j_call: TRBJ2-7
cdr3_aa: CASRGYKGGYEQYF

v_call: TRBV5-6
j_call: TRBJ2-2
cdr3_aa: CASSFGRGPGELFF

v_call: TRBV5-1
j_call: TRBJ2-3
cdr3_aa: CASSGGTTGADTQYF

v_call: TRBV7-8
j_call: TRBJ2-7
cdr3_aa: CASSLGPTLEQYF

v_call: TRBV29-1
j_call: TRBJ2-7
cdr3_aa: CSVLAGTGYEQYF

v_call: TRBV12-3/TRBV12-4
j_call: TRBJ1-2
cdr3_aa: CASSLLVTGGNYGYTF

v_call: TRBV5-6
j_call: TRBJ1-5
cdr3_aa: CASSLSGDLNQPQHF

v_call: TRBV9
j_call: TRBJ2-7
cdr3_aa: CASSVSAGSYEQYF

v_call: TRBV6-4
j_call: TRBJ2-3
cdr3_aa: CASSDRAGGTDTQYF

v_call: TRBV12-3/TRBV12-4
j_call: TRBJ2-2
cdr3_aa: CASSLEGPAGELFF

v_call: TRBV20-1
j_call: TRBJ2-5
cdr3_aa: CSARDLAGASGTQYF

v_call: TRBV12-3/TRBV12-4
j_call: TRBJ2-2
cdr3_aa: CASSLARYTGELFF

v_call: TRBV29-1
j_call: TRBJ2-2
cdr3_aa: CSGITQNTGELFF

v_call: TRBV20-1
j_call: TRBJ1-6
cdr3_aa: CSASLVGQENSPLHF

v_call: TRBV7-3
j_call: TRBJ2-2
cdr3_aa: CASSPDPGGELFF

v_call: TRBV11-2
j_call: TRBJ2-5
cdr3_aa: CASSLVRARSRETQYF

v_call: TRBV15
j_call: TRBJ2-2
cdr3_aa: CATSRVPEVANTGELFF

v_call: TRBV9
j_call: TRBJ2-3
cdr3_aa: CASSVESGRGTDTQYF

v_call: TRBV12-5
j_call: TRBJ2-1
cdr3_aa: CASASWDRGNNEQFF

v_call: TRBV6-5
j_call: TRBJ2-5
cdr3_aa: CASVVGETQYF

v_call: TRBV4-2
j_call: TRBJ2-2
cdr3_aa: CASSPRTSGGSSTGELFF

v_call: TRBV12-3/TRBV12-4
j_call: TRBJ2-3
cdr3_aa: CASSPTSGVTDTQYF

v_call: TRBV12-3/TRBV12-4
j_call: TRBJ2-1
cdr3_aa: CASSLASGGDKQFF